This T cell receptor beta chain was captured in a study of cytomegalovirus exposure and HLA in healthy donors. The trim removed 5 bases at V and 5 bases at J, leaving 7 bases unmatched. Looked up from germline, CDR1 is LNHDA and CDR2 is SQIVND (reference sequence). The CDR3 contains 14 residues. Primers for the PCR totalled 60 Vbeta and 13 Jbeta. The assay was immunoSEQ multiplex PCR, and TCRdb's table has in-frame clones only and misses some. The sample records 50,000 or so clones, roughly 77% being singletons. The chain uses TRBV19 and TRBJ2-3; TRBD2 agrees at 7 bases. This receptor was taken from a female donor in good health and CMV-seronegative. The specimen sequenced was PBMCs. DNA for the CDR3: TGTGCCAGTAGTCCGCGGACTAGTTTAGATACGCAGTATTTT. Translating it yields CASSPRTSLDTQYF.